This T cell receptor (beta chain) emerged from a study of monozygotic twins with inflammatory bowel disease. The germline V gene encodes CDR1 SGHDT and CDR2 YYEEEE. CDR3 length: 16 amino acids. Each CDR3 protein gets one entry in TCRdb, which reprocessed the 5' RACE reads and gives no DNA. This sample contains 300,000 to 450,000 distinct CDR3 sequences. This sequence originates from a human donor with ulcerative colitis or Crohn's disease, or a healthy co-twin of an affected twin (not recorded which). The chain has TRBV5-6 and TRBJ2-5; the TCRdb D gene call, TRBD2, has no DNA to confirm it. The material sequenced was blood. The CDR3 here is CASSLFGRGGQETQYF.